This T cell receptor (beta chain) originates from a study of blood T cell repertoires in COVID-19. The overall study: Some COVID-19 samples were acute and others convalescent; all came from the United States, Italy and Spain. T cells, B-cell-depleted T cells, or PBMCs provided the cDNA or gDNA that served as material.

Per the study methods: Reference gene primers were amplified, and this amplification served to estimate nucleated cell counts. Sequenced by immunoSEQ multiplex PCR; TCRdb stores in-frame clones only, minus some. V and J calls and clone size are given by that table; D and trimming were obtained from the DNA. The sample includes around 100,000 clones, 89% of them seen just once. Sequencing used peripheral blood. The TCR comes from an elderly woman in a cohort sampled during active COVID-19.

The CDR3 loop reads CASSDPDRVGGELFF. CDR3 DNA: TGTGCCAGCAGCGACCCGGACAGGGTCGGCGGGGAGCTGTTTTTT. The genes are TRBV13 and TRBJ2-2; 8 nucleotides align to TRBD1. From germline, CDR1 is PRHDT and CDR2 FYEKMQ (reference sequence). V was clipped by 5 bases and J by 7 bases; unmatched bases: 9. This CDR3 spans 15 amino acids.